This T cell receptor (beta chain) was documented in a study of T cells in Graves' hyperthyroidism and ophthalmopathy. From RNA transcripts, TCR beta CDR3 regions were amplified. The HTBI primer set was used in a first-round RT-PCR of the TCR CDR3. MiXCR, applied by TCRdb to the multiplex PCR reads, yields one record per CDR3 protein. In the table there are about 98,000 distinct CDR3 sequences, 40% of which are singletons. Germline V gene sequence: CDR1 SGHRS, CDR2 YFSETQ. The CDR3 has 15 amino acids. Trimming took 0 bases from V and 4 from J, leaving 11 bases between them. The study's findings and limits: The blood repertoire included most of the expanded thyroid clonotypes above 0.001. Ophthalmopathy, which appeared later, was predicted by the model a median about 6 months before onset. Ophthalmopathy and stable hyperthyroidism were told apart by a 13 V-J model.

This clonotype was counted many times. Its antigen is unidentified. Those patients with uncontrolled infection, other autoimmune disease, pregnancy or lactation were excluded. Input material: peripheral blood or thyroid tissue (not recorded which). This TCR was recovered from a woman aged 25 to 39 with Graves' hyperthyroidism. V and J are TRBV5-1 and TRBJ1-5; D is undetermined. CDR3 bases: TGCGCCAGCAGCTTGGGGGCAGAAGAAAATCAGCCCCAGCATTTT. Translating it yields CASSLGAEENQPQHF. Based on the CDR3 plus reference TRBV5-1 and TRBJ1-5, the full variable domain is KAGVTQTPRYLIKTRGQQVTLSCSPISGHRSVSWYQQTPGQGLQFLFEYFSETQRNKGNFPGRFSGRQFSNSRSEMNVSTLELGDSALYLCASSLGAEENQPQHFGDGTRLSIL.